This record concerns one TCR beta chain sequence. Its target is unknown. The CDR3 extends over 15 amino acids. V lost 4 bases and J 2 bases, leaving 13 bases between the germline ends. Germline V gene lookup returns CDR1 SGHRS and CDR2 YFSETQ. The record originates from a study of CD8 T cells in Susac syndrome. Study observations and caveats: Acknowledgment was made by the study that its TCR sequencing and HLA analysis involved a relatively small number of individuals.

Random-hexamer reverse transcription was applied to about 0.45 to 1 ug RNA. Amplification of TCR beta CDR3 was carried out by immunoSEQ multiplex PCR, which covered 54 Vbeta and 13 Jbeta segments. Each CDR3 protein gets one entry after TCRdb re-called the immunoSEQ multiplex PCR reads with MiXCR. The table lists approximately 190,000 distinct CDR3 sequences, approximately 95% of them singletons. TCR beta sequencing covered blood CD8+ and CD4+ T cells. The healthy controls were matched to patients by age and sex. Sequences were obtained from CD4+ T cells from PBMCs. This receptor was identified in a human donor in good health. The chain employs TRBV5-1 and TRBJ1-5; a weak D match, TRBD1 (5 bases). CDR3 protein: CASSRDSSGNQPQHF. The CDR3 DNA reads TGCGCCAGCAGCCGGGACTCATCGGGCAATCAGCCCCAGCATTTT.